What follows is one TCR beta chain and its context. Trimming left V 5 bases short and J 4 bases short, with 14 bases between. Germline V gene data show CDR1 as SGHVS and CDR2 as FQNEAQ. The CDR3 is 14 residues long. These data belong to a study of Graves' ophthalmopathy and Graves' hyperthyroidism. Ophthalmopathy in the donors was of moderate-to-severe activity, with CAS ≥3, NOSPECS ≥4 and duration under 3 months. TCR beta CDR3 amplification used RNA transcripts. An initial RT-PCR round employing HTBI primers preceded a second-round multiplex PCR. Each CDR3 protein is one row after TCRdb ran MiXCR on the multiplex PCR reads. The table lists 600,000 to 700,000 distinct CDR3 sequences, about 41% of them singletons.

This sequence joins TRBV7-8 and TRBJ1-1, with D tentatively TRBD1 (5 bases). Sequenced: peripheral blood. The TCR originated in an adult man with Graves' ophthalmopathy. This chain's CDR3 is CASSGSGRGTEAFF. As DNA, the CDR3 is TGTGCCAGCAGCGGGAGCGGGAGGGGCACTGAAGCTTTCTTT.